A selection of T cell receptor beta chains follows, all from one sample in a study of regulatory T cells in long-lasting Graves disease. TCRdb itself ran the multiplex PCR reads through MiXCR, one entry per CDR3 protein. The sample has around 500,000 distinct CDR3 sequences, less than 25% seen once. Here the sequenced sample was peripheral blood mononuclear cells (PBMCs), taken when the disease was refractory, from a patient treated with antithyroid drugs. These receptors originate from a female donor with Graves disease. Both conserved end residues are part of each CDR3. Each record gives: D gene, J gene, V gene, clone size, CDR3 protein, CDR3 DNA. A D gene is named only where the DNA matches it firmly. Rows may omit the clone size; those that give it use once, few, many or a size class.

D: NA; J: TRBJ2-1; V: TRBV6-1; size: few; CDR3: CASTTEYNEQFF; DNA: TGTGCCAGCACGACAGAGTACAATGAGCAGTTCTTC
D: NA; J: TRBJ1-1; V: TRBV29-1; size: many; CDR3: CSVVAGWGTEAFF; DNA: TGCAGCGTTGTAGCAGGCTGGGGGACTGAAGCTTTCTTT
D: NA; J: TRBJ1-6; V: TRBV7-3; size: NA; CDR3: CASSLIDGSPLHF; DNA: TGTGCCAGCAGCTTAATAGACGGTTCACCCCTCCACTTT
D: TRBD2; J: TRBJ2-5; V: TRBV15; size: few; CDR3: CATSPGREGQETQYF; DNA: TGTGCCACCAGCCCCGGCCGGGAGGGCCAAGAGACCCAGTACTTC
D: NA; J: TRBJ2-5; V: TRBV19; size: NA; CDR3: CASSTLGTEETQYF; DNA: TGTGCCAGTAGCACCCTTGGGACCGAAGAGACCCAGTACTTC
D: NA; J: TRBJ1-6; V: TRBV3-1; size: many; CDR3: CASSHRHRSSYNSPLHF; DNA: TGTGCCAGCAGCCACCGACACCGGAGCTCCTATAATTCACCCCTCCACTTT
D: TRBD1; J: TRBJ1-2; V: TRBV13; size: many; CDR3: CASSLEQGQGNYGYTF; DNA: TGTGCCAGCAGCTTAGAACAGGGGCAGGGGAACTATGGCTACACCTTC
D: TRBD1; J: TRBJ1-5; V: TRBV4-3; size: NA; CDR3: CASSPRRSRPGGVQPQHF; DNA: TGCGCCAGCAGCCCCAGACGGTCACGGCCAGGGGGCGTTCAGCCCCAGCATTTT
D: NA; J: TRBJ1-2; V: TRBV30; size: NA; CDR3: CASEHNLYTF; DNA: TGTGCCTCGGAGCACAACCTCTACACCTTC
D: NA; J: TRBJ2-7; V: TRBV29-1; size: few; CDR3: CSVSGPQGSEQYF; DNA: TGCAGCGTCTCGGGACCCCAAGGGAGCGAGCAGTACTTC
D: TRBD1; J: TRBJ1-1; V: TRBV12-3/TRBV12-4; size: many; CDR3: CASGTGENTEAFF; DNA: TGTGCCAGCGGGACAGGAGAGAACACTGAAGCTTTCTTT
D: TRBD1; J: TRBJ2-2; V: TRBV12-5; size: many; CDR3: CASATTGTYTGELFF; DNA: TGTGCTAGTGCCACGACAGGGACGTACACCGGGGAGCTGTTTTTT
D: NA; J: TRBJ2-3; V: TRBV19; size: once; CDR3: CASSIWGHTPTDTQYF; DNA: TGTGCCAGTAGTATTTGGGGACATACTCCCACAGATACGCAGTATTTT
D: NA; J: TRBJ2-1; V: TRBV5-1; size: NA; CDR3: CASSSGLNEQFF; DNA: TGCGCCAGCAGCTCGGGACTCAATGAGCAGTTCTTC
D: TRBD1; J: TRBJ2-3; V: TRBV20-1; size: once; CDR3: CSARVPGTGWDTQYF; DNA: TGCAGTGCTAGAGTCCCCGGGACAGGGTGGGATACGCAGTATTTT
D: TRBD2; J: TRBJ2-7; V: TRBV11-2; size: many; CDR3: CASSVRGGYEQYF; DNA: TGTGCCAGCAGCGTCCGCGGGGGCTACGAGCAGTACTTC
D: NA; J: TRBJ2-7; V: TRBV10-3; size: many; CDR3: CAISGTSGVYEQYF; DNA: TGTGCCATCAGTGGTACGTCTGGAGTCTACGAGCAGTACTTC
D: NA; J: TRBJ1-1; V: TRBV30; size: NA; CDR3: CACWTETPSTEAFF; DNA: TGTGCCTGCTGGACAGAGACCCCAAGCACTGAAGCTTTCTTT
D: TRBD1; J: TRBJ1-2; V: TRBV2; size: many; CDR3: CASETTGAGYTF; DNA: TGTGCCAGCGAAACGACAGGGGCCGGCTACACCTTC
D: NA; J: TRBJ2-7; V: TRBV7-2; size: NA; CDR3: CASSLEARRSYEQYF; DNA: TGTGCCAGCAGCTTAGAGGCTCGACGCTCCTACGAGCAGTACTTC
D: NA; J: TRBJ2-2; V: TRBV28; size: many; CDR3: CASSLSPSGVPPGELFF; DNA: TGTGCCAGCAGTTTATCCCCCTCAGGGGTCCCACCCGGGGAGCTGTTTTTT
D: NA; J: TRBJ2-7; V: TRBV11-2; size: few; CDR3: CASSLEISQLYEQYF; DNA: TGTGCCAGCAGCTTAGAGATAAGCCAGCTGTACGAGCAGTACTTC
D: TRBD1; J: TRBJ2-7; V: TRBV5-6; size: once; CDR3: CASSPRTGEHYEQYF; DNA: TGTGCCAGCAGCCCCCGGACAGGGGAACACTACGAGCAGTACTTC
D: TRBD1; J: TRBJ2-1; V: TRBV15; size: NA; CDR3: CATSRGPGQGSDEQFF; DNA: TGTGCCACCAGCAGAGGTCCGGGACAGGGATCCGATGAGCAGTTCTTC
D: TRBD2; J: TRBJ2-5; V: TRBV12-3/TRBV12-4; size: many; CDR3: CASSGGTSGPVETQYF; DNA: TGTGCCAGCAGTGGAGGGACTAGCGGGCCCGTGGAGACCCAGTACTTC
D: NA; J: TRBJ2-7; V: TRBV28; size: many; CDR3: CASSLRLGREQYF; DNA: TGTGCCAGCAGTTTGCGTTTGGGGCGCGAGCAGTACTTC
D: NA; J: TRBJ2-5; V: TRBV11-1; size: NA; CDR3: CASSLGQRLREETQYF; DNA: TGTGCCAGCAGCTTAGGGCAGCGTCTTAGAGAAGAGACCCAGTACTTC
D: NA; J: TRBJ2-1; V: TRBV7-9; size: NA; CDR3: CASSPQPTPGRPYNEQFF; DNA: TGTGCCAGCAGCCCGCAGCCAACACCCGGACGGCCCTACAATGAGCAGTTCTTC
D: TRBD2; J: TRBJ2-3; V: TRBV20-1; size: NA; CDR3: CSARKTSGRAHTDTQYF; DNA: TGCAGTGCTAGGAAGACTAGCGGGAGGGCCCACACAGATACGCAGTATTTT
D: NA; J: TRBJ1-2; V: TRBV6-2/TRBV6-3; size: few; CDR3: CASSYGISYGYTF; DNA: TGTGCCAGCAGTTACGGCATTAGCTATGGCTACACCTTC
D: NA; J: TRBJ1-2; V: TRBV9; size: NA; CDR3: CASSVGAGPGSYGYTF; DNA: TGTGCCAGCAGCGTAGGTGCAGGGCCAGGTAGCTATGGCTACACCTTC
D: NA; J: TRBJ1-2; V: TRBV25-1; size: many; CDR3: CASSLRSDSRNNYGYTF; DNA: TGTGCCAGCAGTCTCCGATCTGACAGTCGGAATAACTATGGCTACACCTTC
D: NA; J: TRBJ2-4; V: TRBV20-1; size: many; CDR3: CSAAGQGTSYF; DNA: TGCAGTGCCGCGGGGCAGGGCACTTCGTACTTC
D: NA; J: TRBJ2-7; V: TRBV6-2/TRBV6-3; size: many; CDR3: CASSPRGGTAYEQYF; DNA: TGTGCCAGCAGTCCTCGGGGCGGCACCGCCTACGAGCAGTACTTC
D: TRBD2; J: TRBJ2-7; V: TRBV28; size: NA; CDR3: CASSLWTSGRAVEQYF; DNA: TGCGCCAGCAGTTTATGGACTAGCGGGAGGGCCGTCGAGCAGTACTTC
D: TRBD2; J: TRBJ2-7; V: TRBV20-1; size: many; CDR3: CSARSGRSSYEQYF; DNA: TGCAGTGCTCGTAGCGGGAGGAGCTCCTACGAGCAGTACTTC
D: NA; J: TRBJ1-2; V: TRBV4-1; size: many; CDR3: CASSQVRGLGYTF; DNA: TGCGCCAGCAGCCAAGTTCGAGGGCTTGGCTACACCTTC
D: NA; J: TRBJ2-1; V: TRBV2; size: once; CDR3: CASLSNEQFF; DNA: TGTGCCAGCTTAAGCAATGAGCAGTTCTTC
D: NA; J: TRBJ2-7; V: TRBV20-1; size: many; CDR3: CSAREIGRWQYF; DNA: TGCAGTGCTAGAGAGATCGGAAGGTGGCAGTACTTC
D: NA; J: TRBJ2-7; V: TRBV20-1; size: many; CDR3: CSAGREGLEQYF; DNA: TGCAGTGCTGGTAGAGAGGGCCTCGAGCAGTACTTC
D: NA; J: TRBJ2-7; V: TRBV19; size: NA; CDR3: CASSPPGFAEQYF; DNA: TGTGCCAGTAGTCCCCCAGGTTTCGCCGAGCAGTACTTC
D: NA; J: TRBJ2-3; V: TRBV11-2; size: NA; CDR3: CASSPGLRPQDTQYF; DNA: TGTGCCAGCAGTCCTGGCCTTCGGCCCCAGGATACGCAGTATTTT
D: TRBD2; J: TRBJ2-7; V: TRBV7-3; size: few; CDR3: CASSLTSGGSYEQYF; DNA: TGTGCCAGCAGCCTAACTAGCGGTGGCTCCTACGAGCAGTACTTC
D: TRBD1; J: TRBJ2-5; V: TRBV27; size: NA; CDR3: CASTRDRWSQETQYF; DNA: TGTGCCAGCACCCGGGACAGGTGGTCCCAAGAGACCCAGTACTTC
D: NA; J: TRBJ2-7; V: TRBV7-3; size: NA; CDR3: CASSLIGTGPSYEQYF; DNA: TGTGCCAGCAGCTTAATTGGAACAGGACCCTCCTACGAGCAGTACTTC
D: NA; J: TRBJ2-7; V: TRBV7-9; size: NA; CDR3: CASSRDRNSYEQYF; DNA: TGTGCCAGCAGTAGAGACAGGAACTCCTACGAGCAGTACTTC